This T cell receptor beta chain was observed in a study of T cells after posttransplantation cyclophosphamide. Trimming removed 4 bases from V and 7 bases from J; junction bases left unmatched: 9. CDR1 is SGHRS and CDR2 is YFSETQ in the germline V gene. This CDR3 is 16 amino acids long. As for this clone: What it binds is unknown.

Method: immunoSEQ multiplex PCR; TCRdb's copy keeps in-frame clones and lacks some. The data hold tens of thousands of clones, with about 82% observed a single time. The study's findings and limits: Skin or GI-infiltrating T cells shared few TRB sequences with blood. Donor-recipient repertoire similarity was low at 1-2 months, rising over year one. Recipient CMV seropositivity and CMV reactivation strongly tracked TRB clonality.

Sequencing was done on a sample of PBMCs. This TCR derives from a man in his thirties or forties with a blood cancer, CMV-positive, and with a related stem cell donor. The J gene is TRBJ1-4, the V gene TRBV5-1; 11 bases match TRBD1. As DNA, the CDR3 is TGCGCCAGCAGCGGCGGCGGACAGGGGGCAAGTGAAAAACTGTTTTTT. Residues: CASSGGGQGASEKLFF.